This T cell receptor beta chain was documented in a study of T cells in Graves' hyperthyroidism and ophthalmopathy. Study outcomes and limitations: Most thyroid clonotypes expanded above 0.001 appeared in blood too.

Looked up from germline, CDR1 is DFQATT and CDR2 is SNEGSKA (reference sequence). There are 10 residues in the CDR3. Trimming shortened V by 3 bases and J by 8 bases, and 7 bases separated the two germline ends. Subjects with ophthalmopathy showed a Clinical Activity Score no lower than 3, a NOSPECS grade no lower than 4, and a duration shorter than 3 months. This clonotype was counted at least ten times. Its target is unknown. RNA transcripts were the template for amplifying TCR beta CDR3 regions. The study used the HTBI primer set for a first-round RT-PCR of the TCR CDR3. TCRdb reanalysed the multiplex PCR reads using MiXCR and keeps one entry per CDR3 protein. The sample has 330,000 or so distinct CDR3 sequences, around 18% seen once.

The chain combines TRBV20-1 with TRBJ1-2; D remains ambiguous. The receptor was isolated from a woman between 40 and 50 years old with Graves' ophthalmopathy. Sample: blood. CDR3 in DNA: TGCAGTGCTAGTAAATACGGCTACACCTTC. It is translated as CSASKYGYTF.